This TCR beta chain was identified in a study of cytomegalovirus exposure and HLA in healthy donors. 60 Vbeta and 13 Jbeta primers were used in PCR. Sequencing used immunoSEQ multiplex PCR; TCRdb keeps in-frame clones, though not all of them. The sample lists approximately 80,000 clones, 63% occurring once. The CDR3 runs 16 residues. Germline values: CDR1 KGHSH, CDR2 LQKENI. Unmatched junction bases numbered 11, after V lost 3 bases and J lost 4 bases. Sequenced material: PBMCs. This clonotype was obtained from a middle-aged woman in good health and CMV-seropositive. This chain links TRBV18 with TRBJ1-1, with TRBD1 identical over 7 bases. Written as DNA, the CDR3 is TGTGCCAGCTCACCTAGAACAGGGGCCCGGAGCACTGAAGCTTTCTTT. It translates to CASSPRTGARSTEAFF.